These T cell receptor beta chains were read from a single sample in a study of technical replicates of blood from a few donors. Here immunoSEQ multiplex PCR was the method, and the copy in TCRdb shows in-frame clones only, minus some. Here the sample spans tens of thousands of clones, about 82% being singletons. The sample consisted of PBMCs. The receptors were gathered from a human donor in good health. Some clones in this sample may be carry-over from other donors' samples. Each CDR3 is given without its conserved first and last residue. D genes are given only for firm matches. Not all rows give a size; the values are once, few, many and, for expanded clones, a class.

CDR3: ASSATQGGTYEQY
size: few
D: -
V: TRBV6-1

CDR3: ASSLGNGLQETQY
size: -
D: -
V: TRBV7-3

CDR3: ASSLDTATNSPLH
size: -
D: -
V: TRBV5-1

CDR3: ASSLEAGNGEQY
size: -
D: -
V: TRBV7-2

CDR3: ASSRGGLAGLTDTQY
size: -
D: TRBD2
V: TRBV4-1

CDR3: ASSGRTGDEKLF
size: -
D: TRBD1
V: TRBV6-1

CDR3: ASSLDGQGITYEQY
size: -
D: TRBD1
V: TRBV5-1

CDR3: ASSSLAHTGELF
size: -
D: TRBD2
V: TRBV7-3

CDR3: ASSFAGDQPQH
size: few
D: -
V: TRBV5-1

CDR3: ASSLTGGGSPLH
size: -
D: TRBD1
V: TRBV5-4

CDR3: ASSSLVLGQQGGVTQY
size: -
D: -
V: TRBV7-6

CDR3: ASSPNPGQGTSNQPQH
size: -
D: TRBD1
V: TRBV4-2

CDR3: ASSQFTVNTEAF
size: -
D: -
V: TRBV4-1

CDR3: ASSEAANTQY
size: -
D: -
V: TRBV2

CDR3: ASSYSGRTYEQY
size: -
D: -
V: TRBV6-6

CDR3: ASSYSRESNQPQH
size: -
D: -
V: TRBV6-5

CDR3: ASSPGAYTEAF
size: once
D: -
V: TRBV5-4

CDR3: ATSSASGGIVAF
size: -
D: -
V: TRBV15

CDR3: ASSSRLRTSGQETQY
size: -
D: TRBD2
V: TRBV7-2

CDR3: ASGLVLNSPLH
size: -
D: -
V: TRBV12-5

CDR3: AWSTRVDGYT
size: -
D: -
V: TRBV30

CDR3: ASSPPGFDEQF
size: -
D: -
V: TRBV7-7

CDR3: ASSGGAGGNQPQH
size: -
D: TRBD1
V: TRBV2

CDR3: ASSYSSGGAVEQF
size: -
D: TRBD2
V: TRBV7-3

CDR3: ASSLRGDGNTIY
size: -
D: -
V: TRBV7-3

CDR3: ASSRGLEQY
size: once
D: -
V: TRBV6-5

CDR3: ASSQDWLTAGSGTEAF
size: -
D: -
V: TRBV4-2

CDR3: ASSVQGNQPQH
size: -
D: -
V: TRBV9

CDR3: ASSYRGGAYEQY
size: -
D: -
V: TRBV6-5

CDR3: ASSLMGGPQETQY
size: -
D: -
V: TRBV7-3

CDR3: ASSDSKPGHQTKQF
size: -
D: -
V: TRBV6-4

CDR3: SVEPISLGGYT
size: -
D: -
V: TRBV29-1

CDR3: ASSVGGPPPLH
size: -
D: -
V: TRBV9

CDR3: ASSPGSGGNNQPQH
size: -
D: TRBD1
V: TRBV7-2

CDR3: ASSLSAGLAKNIQY
size: -
D: -
V: TRBV28

CDR3: ASSLGSRGAGEETQY
size: -
D: TRBD2
V: TRBV5-4

CDR3: ASSPLWGNSYNEQF
size: -
D: -
V: TRBV25-1

CDR3: ASSDRLAGGYNEQF
size: -
D: TRBD2
V: TRBV5-8

CDR3: ASTPEAGGYNEQF
size: -
D: -
V: TRBV6-4

CDR3: ASSLALSSYNEQF
size: -
D: -
V: TRBV7-2

CDR3: ASSLEVRYTEAF
size: -
D: -
V: TRBV5-5

CDR3: SVEGPNMQRDTKPADTQY
size: -
D: -
V: TRBV29-1

CDR3: ASSLKAGSGYT
size: -
D: -
V: TRBV7-3

CDR3: ASSPPGEGCAF
size: -
D: -
V: TRBV7-9

CDR3: ASSLAGGRSQETQY
size: once
D: -
V: TRBV5-1

CDR3: ASITSLGRTDTQY
size: -
D: -
V: TRBV28

CDR3: ASGSSYEQY
size: once
D: -
V: TRBV7-9

CDR3: ASSGSNEQF
size: -
D: -
V: TRBV6-5

CDR3: ASSATGYGYT
size: -
D: -
V: TRBV2

CDR3: AWSVKGVLDEQF
size: -
D: -
V: TRBV30

CDR3: ASKMGQGITEAF
size: few
D: -
V: TRBV19